The 22 T cell receptor beta chains reported below all come from one sample, sequenced in a study of blood T cells in healthy people across ages. With a J-beta primer mix and a sample-barcoded 5' primer, a second PCR ran about 7 to 11 cycles. TCRdb used MiXCR to reprocess the 5' RACE reads, holding one entry per CDR3 protein. The sample lists about 2 million distinct CDR3 sequences, around 48% occurring once. The material sequenced was blood. Source of these receptors: a woman aged 40-49 years in good health.

This clonotype was picked up a small number of times. This sequence joins TRBV29-1 and TRBJ2-1; the D gene is possibly TRBD2 (6 bases). With 0 bases removed from V and 0 bases from J, the gap between germline ends came to 21 bases. Per the germline V gene, CDR1 is SQVTM and CDR2 is ANQGSEA. This CDR3 is 19 amino acids long. In nucleotides, the CDR3 is TGCAGCGTTGAAGACCCCCTAGACTCGACTAGGAGCTCCTACAATGAGCAGTTCTTC. Translation: CSVEDPLDSTRSSYNEQFF.

The chain carries TRBV27 and TRBJ2-4; tentatively, D is TRBD1 (6 bases). The CDR3 loop spans 16 amino acids. Germline CDR1 MNHEY, CDR2 SMNVEV (reference sequence). V was clipped by 4 bases and J by 1 base, with 14 bases between them. CDR3 protein: CASSSAGVPAKNIQYF. The CDR3 DNA follows: TGTGCCAGCAGTTCAGCAGGGGTTCCGGCCAAAAACATTCAGTACTTC.

V gene TRBV6-1 combines with J gene TRBJ2-5, with D perhaps TRBD1 (6 bases). Germline V gene sequence: CDR1 MNHNS, CDR2 SASEGT. The CDR3 sequence is 16 residues long. V shed 3 bases and J shed 1 base, with 15 bases lying between them. The CDR3 loop reads CASSDTGYPGQETQYF. The CDR3 region has the DNA TGTGCCAGCAGTGATACAGGGTATCCAGGCCAAGAGACCCAGTACTTC.

This clonotype was counted between two and nine times. The chain has TRBV5-1 and TRBJ2-5; TRBD2 is a possible D gene (7 bases). This CDR3 region has 16 residues. In germline, CDR1 is SGHRS, CDR2 YFSETQ. Trimming cost V 0 bases and J 5 bases, with 17 bases left between them. Written as DNA, the CDR3 is TGCGCCAGCAGCTTGGCCCTAGGGGGGGCTGCTGAGACCCAGTACTTC. It translates to CASSLALGGAAETQYF. The whole variable domain, remainder taken from reference TRBV5-1 and TRBJ2-5, is KAGVTQTPRYLIKTRGQQVTLSCSPISGHRSVSWYQQTPGQGLQFLFEYFSETQRNKGNFPGRFSGRQFSNSRSEMNVSTLELGDSALYLCASSLALGGAAETQYFGPGTRLLVL.

The CDR3 DNA follows: TGTGCCAGCAGCTTGGGTTCAGCGGGGGGGCCCGGTGAGCAGTTCTTC. Protein product: CASSLGSAGGPGEQFF. The rearrangement links TRBV5-5 to TRBJ2-1; 10 nucleotides match TRBD2. This CDR3 contains 16 residues. The germline V gene encodes CDR1 SGHKS and CDR2 YYEKEE (reference sequence). The trim removed 0 bases at V and 9 bases at J, leaving 9 bases unmatched. The variable domain in full, with the rest retrieved from reference TRBV5-5 and TRBJ2-1, is DAGVTQSPTHLIKTRGQQVTLRCSPISGHKSVSWYQQVLGQGPQFIFQYYEKEERGRGNFPDRFSARQFPNYSSELNVNALLLGDSALYLCASSLGSAGGPGEQFFGPGTRLTVL.

This rearrangement joins TRBV29-1 to TRBJ1-1; a possible D gene is TRBD1 (5 bases). This CDR3 has 15 amino acids. The V and J ends lost 7 bases and 2 bases respectively, with 20 bases between them. Germline CDR1 is SQVTM and CDR2 is ANQGSEA. CDR3 sequence reads: CSALSPRTHNTEAFF. The CDR3 DNA sequence: TGCAGCGCCTTATCACCGCGGACACACAACACTGAAGCTTTCTTT.

This clonotype showed up just a few times. The chain links TRBV21-1 to TRBJ1-5. TRBV21-1 is tagged as a pseudogene. This CDR3 contains 16 residues. The CDR3: CASTRPGPVSNQPQHF. In nucleotides, the CDR3 is TGTGCCAGCACCCGCCCCGGGCCTGTGAGCAATCAGCCCCAGCATTTT.

The genes are TRBV7-8 and TRBJ2-7, with D perhaps matching TRBD1 (6 bases). The V gene lost 3 bases and the J gene lost 5 bases, with 17 bases spanning the gap. Germline CDR1 is SGHVS and CDR2 is FQNEAQ. This CDR3 contains 15 residues. Written as DNA, the CDR3 is TGTGCCAGCAGCTTCACACGTCAGGGGAACCACGAGCAGTACTTC. The encoded protein is CASSFTRQGNHEQYF.

This sequence joins TRBV6-2 or TRBV6-3 and TRBJ2-3; D not resolved. V shed 2 bases and J shed 2 bases, with 11 bases lying between them. Germline CDR1 and CDR2: MNHEY and SVGEGT. This CDR3 comprises 15 residues. Written as DNA, the CDR3 is TGTGCCAGCAGTTACGGAAGGGTGAACACAGATACGCAGTATTTT. This encodes CASSYGRVNTDTQYF.

The genes are TRBV5-6 and TRBJ2-7, with D perhaps matching TRBD1 (5 bases). With 5 bases removed from V and 2 bases from J, the gap between germline ends came to 17 bases. CDR3 length equals 15 residues. Germline-derived CDR1 and CDR2 are SGHDT and YYEEEE. CDR3 sequence: CASRSETVPTYEQYF. In DNA form, the CDR3 reads TGTGCCAGCAGGTCAGAGACAGTCCCAACCTACGAGCAGTACTTC. Using reference TRBV5-6 and TRBJ2-7 for the parts outside the CDR3, the full variable domain is DAGVTQSPTHLIKTRGQQVTLRCSPKSGHDTVSWYQQALGQGPQFIFQYYEEEERQRGNFPDRFSGHQFPNYSSELNVNALLLGDSALYLCASRSETVPTYEQYFGPGTRLTVT.

This clonotype was seen a few times. Written as DNA, the CDR3 is TGTGCCAGCAGTGAAGCTGTTGGGCAAGGAGGGGCCTACGAGCAGTACTTC. Protein: CASSEAVGQGGAYEQYF. The chain employs TRBV6-1 and TRBJ2-7; a weak D match, TRBD2 (6 bases). This CDR3 is 17 amino acids long. V lost 0 bases and J 2 bases, leaving 17 bases between the germline ends. CDR1 and CDR2 (germline): MNHNS, SASEGT.

This clonotype showed up just a few times. CDR3 in DNA: TGTGCCGTCGGGGAAGTTGGAACAGATACGCAGTATTTT. Amino acid sequence: CAVGEVGTDTQYF. This rearrangement joins TRBV7-2 to TRBJ2-3; a possible D gene is TRBD2 (5 bases). The CDR3 spans 13 residues. The V end lost 11 bases, the J end lost 3 bases, and 15 bases lay between the germline ends. CDR1 is SGHTA, CDR2 FQGNSA, per germline.

The rearrangement links TRBV7-9 to TRBJ2-1; 8 nucleotides agree with TRBD2. This CDR3 contains 17 residues. The V segment lost 3 bases and the J segment 4 bases; nucleotides outside the gene matches: 11. Germline loops: CDR1 SEHNR, CDR2 FQNEAQ (reference sequence). CDR3 DNA: TGTGCCAGCAGCTTTCAATTCGAGCGGGGGACATACAATGAGCAGTTCTTC. Translating it yields CASSFQFERGTYNEQFF.

This clonotype was detected only a few times. The V gene is TRBV6-6, the J gene TRBJ2-1, with TRBD1 matching over 10 bases. CDR1 is MNHNY and CDR2 is SVGAGI in the germline V gene (reference sequence). The V gene end was trimmed by 4 bases and the J gene end by 4 bases; junction bases not matched to a gene: 7. The CDR3 has 16 amino acids. The CDR3 is CASSSGSGQGYNEQFF. As DNA, the CDR3 is TGTGCCAGCAGTTCTGGATCGGGACAGGGGTACAATGAGCAGTTCTTC.

This rearrangement joins TRBV20-1 to TRBJ1-2; D not certain. Trimming shortened V by 8 bases and J by 0 bases, and 22 bases separated the two germline ends. CDR1 is DFQATT and CDR2 is SNEGSKA in the germline V gene (reference sequence). The CDR3 runs to 16 residues. The CDR3 protein is CSTRRFTYWANYGYTF. For the CDR3, the DNA is TGCAGTACTCGTCGGTTTACCTATTGGGCTAACTATGGCTACACCTTC.

This chain links TRBV6-4 with TRBJ2-3; TRBD2 matches 14 bases. Germline V gene data show CDR1 as MRHNA and CDR2 as SNTAGT. CDR3 length: 16 residues. With 4 bases clipped from V and 4 bases from J, the junction kept 4 bases outside the gene matches. CDR3 protein: CASSVSTSGGADTQYF. The CDR3 DNA is TGTGCCAGCAGTGTCTCGACTAGCGGGGGGGCAGATACGCAGTATTTT.

Only a few counts were recorded for this clonotype. In DNA, the CDR3 is TGTGCCAGCAGCTTAGGATTCCGGACTCAAGAGACCCAGTACTTC. As protein: CASSLGFRTQETQYF. The rearrangement links TRBV7-2 to TRBJ2-5, with D perhaps matching TRBD2 (5 bases). The length of the CDR3 is 15 residues. CDR1 SGHTA and CDR2 FQGNSA come from the germline V gene. V lost 1 base and J 2 bases, leaving 11 bases between the germline ends.

The V gene is TRBV18, the J gene TRBJ1-1, with TRBD1 matching over 8 bases. The CDR3 sequence is 17 residues long. V was pared by 6 bases and J by 1 base, with 13 bases of the junction left unmatched. Germline V gene data show CDR1 as KGHSH and CDR2 as LQKENI. CDR3 amino acids: CASSPGQGRVKNTEAFF. CDR3 in DNA: TGTGCCAGCTCCCCCGGACAGGGACGGGTAAAGAACACTGAAGCTTTCTTT.

This clonotype was found a few times. This chain links TRBV6-2 or TRBV6-3 with TRBJ2-7; 8 bases agree with TRBD2. The germline gives CDR1 MNHEY, CDR2 SVGEGT. V shed 6 bases and J 2 bases; nucleotides not matched to a gene: 12. The CDR3 sequence is 16 residues long. The CDR3 DNA is TGTGCCAGCAGCCTCGTCCGAGCGGGGGAAACCTACGAGCAGTACTTC. It specifies CASSLVRAGETYEQYF.

This clonotype was seen only a few times. The rearrangement joins TRBV7-2 to TRBJ2-1; 10 positions match TRBD2. CDR1 SGHTA and CDR2 FQGNSA come from the germline V gene. CDR3 size: 16 residues. Trimming removed 5 bases from V and 2 bases from J; junction bases left unmatched: 6. The CDR3 DNA reads as TGTGCCAGCAGCCCAAATCTAGCGGGGGCCTACAATGAGCAGTTCTTC. Its translation: CASSPNLAGAYNEQFF.

This clonotype was picked up one time. The chain couples TRBV28 to TRBJ1-5; no firm D call. Germline V lookup: CDR1 MDHEN, CDR2 SYDVKM. Trimming removed 6 bases at V and 1 base at J, with 7 bases between. This CDR3 comprises 13 residues. CDR3 sequence: CASREWSNQPQHF. In DNA form, the CDR3 reads TGTGCCAGCAGGGAGTGGAGCAATCAGCCCCAGCATTTT. Filled out from reference TRBV28 and TRBJ1-5, the complete variable domain reads DVKVTQSSRYLVKRTGEKVFLECVQDMDHENMFWYRQDPGLGLRLIYFSYDVKMKEKGDIPEGYSVSREKKERFSLILESASTNQTSMYLCASREWSNQPQHFGDGTRLSIL.

The chain combines TRBV20-1 with TRBJ2-1, with D perhaps matching TRBD1 or TRBD2 (5 bases each). V dropped 6 bases and J dropped 6 bases, with 18 bases sitting between them. CDR1 and CDR2 (germline): DFQATT, SNEGSKA (reference sequence). The CDR3 is 14 residues long. CDR3 sequence (DNA): TGCAGTGCCTCAGGGAGTCTTCTACCCAATGAGCAGTTCTTC. Amino acids: CSASGSLLPNEQFF.